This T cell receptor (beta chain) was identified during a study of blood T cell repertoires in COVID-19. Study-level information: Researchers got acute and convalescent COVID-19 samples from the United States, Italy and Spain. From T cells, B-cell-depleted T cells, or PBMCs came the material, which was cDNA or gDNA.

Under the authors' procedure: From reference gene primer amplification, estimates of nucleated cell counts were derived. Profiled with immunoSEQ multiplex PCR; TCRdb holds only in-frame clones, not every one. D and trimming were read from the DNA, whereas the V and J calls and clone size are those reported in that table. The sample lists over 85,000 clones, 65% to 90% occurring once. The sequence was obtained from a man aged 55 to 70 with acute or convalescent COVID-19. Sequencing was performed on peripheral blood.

The CDR3 loop reads CASSLGSQETQYF. The CDR3 DNA follows: TGTGCCAGCAGTTTAGGTAGCCAAGAGACCCAGTACTTC. The chain employs TRBV12-3 or TRBV12-4 and TRBJ2-5; D is ambiguous. The germline V and J ends were trimmed by 1 base and 1 base, with 4 bases remaining between them. The CDR3 covers 13 residues.